These T cell receptor beta chains were read from a single sample in a study of spatial heterogeneity in lung cancer. TCRdb used MiXCR to reprocess the 5' RACE reads, holding one entry per CDR3 protein. The data contain about 23,000 distinct CDR3 sequences, 4.5% to 5% of them singletons. The sequences come from lung tumor tissue, collected at surgery. The receptors originated from a male donor with early-stage non-small cell lung cancer. CDR3s include the opening cysteine and the closing phenylalanine or tryptophan. Fields, in order: D gene, V gene, clone size, J gene, CDR3 DNA, CDR3 protein. A D gene is named only where the DNA matches it firmly. Expanded clones are given a class, and other clones once, few, many or no size at all.

D gene: TRBD1; V gene: TRBV4-1; clone size: many; J gene: TRBJ1-5; CDR3 DNA: TGCGCCAGCAGCACGACAGGGGCCTTCTTCAATCAGCCCCAGCATTTT; CDR3 protein: CASSTTGAFFNQPQHF
D gene: NA; V gene: TRBV7-2; clone size: few; J gene: TRBJ1-5; CDR3 DNA: TGTGCCAGCAGCTTAGATCGGGCTCAGCCCCAGCATTTT; CDR3 protein: CASSLDRAQPQHF
D gene: TRBD1; V gene: TRBV7-3; clone size: many; J gene: TRBJ1-2; CDR3 DNA: TGTGCCAGCAGCTCAGGACAGGGGCGAGGCTACACCTTC; CDR3 protein: CASSSGQGRGYTF
D gene: NA; V gene: TRBV24-1; clone size: NA; J gene: TRBJ2-2; CDR3 DNA: TGTGCCACCAGTGACCCCCAGGGATACGGGGAGCTGTTTTTT; CDR3 protein: CATSDPQGYGELFF
D gene: TRBD2; V gene: TRBV6-2/TRBV6-3; clone size: many; J gene: TRBJ2-3; CDR3 DNA: TGTGCCAGCAAGACGAGCGGGAGGTGGGATACGCAGTATTTT; CDR3 protein: CASKTSGRWDTQYF
D gene: NA; V gene: TRBV5-5; clone size: many; J gene: TRBJ2-1; CDR3 DNA: TGTGCCAGCAGCTTGGAAGGACAAGGGTACAATGAGCAGTTCTTC; CDR3 protein: CASSLEGQGYNEQFF
D gene: TRBD1; V gene: TRBV6-6; clone size: many; J gene: TRBJ2-2; CDR3 DNA: TGTGCCAGCAGTTACGATCAAAGTATGACAGGGGGTACAAACACCGGGGAGCTGTTTTTT; CDR3 protein: CASSYDQSMTGGTNTGELFF
D gene: NA; V gene: TRBV7-9; clone size: many; J gene: TRBJ1-6; CDR3 DNA: TGTGCCAGCAGCCAAAAGGCAGTGGGATCACCCCTCCACTTT; CDR3 protein: CASSQKAVGSPLHF
D gene: NA; V gene: TRBV13; clone size: many; J gene: TRBJ2-6; CDR3 DNA: TGTGCCAGCAGCTTATCTCGGCAGGAGTCCTCTGGGGCCAACGTCCTGACTTTC; CDR3 protein: CASSLSRQESSGANVLTF
D gene: TRBD1; V gene: TRBV3-1; clone size: many; J gene: TRBJ2-6; CDR3 DNA: TGTGCCAGCAGCAGACAGGGAACGCGTGGGGCCAACGTCCTGACTTTC; CDR3 protein: CASSRQGTRGANVLTF
D gene: NA; V gene: TRBV28; clone size: many; J gene: TRBJ1-1; CDR3 DNA: TGTGCCGCAGGGGTCAGGAGTCCTTTAAGGAACACTGAAGCTTTCTTT; CDR3 protein: CAAGVRSPLRNTEAFF
D gene: NA; V gene: TRBV6-2/TRBV6-3; clone size: many; J gene: TRBJ1-2; CDR3 DNA: TGTGCCAGCCAACAGCGCCCCTATGGCTACACCTTC; CDR3 protein: CASQQRPYGYTF
D gene: NA; V gene: TRBV15; clone size: many; J gene: TRBJ1-2; CDR3 DNA: TGTGCCACCAGCAGAGTGGGAGGGGCCTATGGCTACACCTTC; CDR3 protein: CATSRVGGAYGYTF
D gene: NA; V gene: TRBV6-2/TRBV6-3; clone size: few; J gene: TRBJ1-1; CDR3 DNA: TGTGCCAGCAGTTACTCGAGGGGATCAGTGAACACTGAAGCTTTCTTT; CDR3 protein: CASSYSRGSVNTEAFF
D gene: TRBD2; V gene: TRBV20-1; clone size: medium-sized; J gene: TRBJ2-5; CDR3 DNA: TGCAGTGTCAAGCCGGGACGAGCGGGGGAGACCCAGTACTTC; CDR3 protein: CSVKPGRAGETQYF
D gene: NA; V gene: TRBV6-8; clone size: NA; J gene: TRBJ2-1; CDR3 DNA: TGTGCCAGCAGTTACTCGTCCCAGTGGACGGTTGAGCAGTTCTTC; CDR3 protein: CASSYSSQWTVEQFF
D gene: TRBD1; V gene: TRBV7-9; clone size: many; J gene: TRBJ1-6; CDR3 DNA: TGTGCCAGCAGCCGACCGACAGGGGGTGATTCACCCCTCCACTTT; CDR3 protein: CASSRPTGGDSPLHF
D gene: NA; V gene: TRBV28; clone size: NA; J gene: TRBJ2-3; CDR3 DNA: TGTGCCAGCAGTTTGGGCGGAGCTGGGGGAAATACGCAGTATTTT; CDR3 protein: CASSLGGAGGNTQYF
D gene: NA; V gene: TRBV19; clone size: few; J gene: TRBJ2-2; CDR3 DNA: TGTGCCAGTCTTATGGGTCCGGGACTGGAGGGGACCGGGGAGCTGTTTTTT; CDR3 protein: CASLMGPGLEGTGELFF
D gene: TRBD2; V gene: TRBV6-1; clone size: many; J gene: TRBJ2-7; CDR3 DNA: TGTGCCAGCAGCCCACTAGCGGGGGGCACCAAACCTACGAAGCAGTACTTC; CDR3 protein: CASSPLAGGTKPTKQYF
D gene: TRBD2; V gene: TRBV5-1; clone size: few; J gene: TRBJ2-2; CDR3 DNA: TGCGCCAGCAGCTTGGAGGGACTAGTCACCGGGGAGCTGTTTTTT; CDR3 protein: CASSLEGLVTGELFF
D gene: TRBD2; V gene: TRBV29-1; clone size: many; J gene: TRBJ2-7; CDR3 DNA: TGCAGCGTAGCCGGACTAGCGGGGAACGAGCAGTACTTC; CDR3 protein: CSVAGLAGNEQYF
D gene: TRBD1; V gene: TRBV10-3; clone size: many; J gene: TRBJ2-7; CDR3 DNA: TGTGCCATCAGGGACCAAACAGGGGCCAACGAGCAGTACTTC; CDR3 protein: CAIRDQTGANEQYF
D gene: NA; V gene: TRBV11-2; clone size: many; J gene: TRBJ2-7; CDR3 DNA: TGTGCCAGCAGCTCCTCTTCAGGGGTGTACGAGCAGTACTTC; CDR3 protein: CASSSSSGVYEQYF
D gene: NA; V gene: TRBV29-1; clone size: many; J gene: TRBJ2-5; CDR3 DNA: TGCAGCGTTGAAGTCTGGGAGACCCAGTACTTC; CDR3 protein: CSVEVWETQYF
D gene: NA; V gene: TRBV10-3; clone size: many; J gene: TRBJ2-7; CDR3 DNA: TGTGCCATCAGTGAGACCCACTGGGGAGGAGCCTACGAGCAGTACTTC; CDR3 protein: CAISETHWGGAYEQYF
D gene: TRBD1; V gene: TRBV20-1; clone size: NA; J gene: TRBJ2-3; CDR3 DNA: TGCAGTGCCACCGGACAGGGAGGCACAGATACGCAGTATTTT; CDR3 protein: CSATGQGGTDTQYF
D gene: TRBD1; V gene: TRBV7-9; clone size: many; J gene: TRBJ1-4; CDR3 DNA: TGTGCCAGCAGCTTAGGACAGGGCAGTGAAAAACTGTTTTTT; CDR3 protein: CASSLGQGSEKLFF
D gene: NA; V gene: TRBV2; clone size: many; J gene: TRBJ1-2; CDR3 DNA: TGTGCCAGCAGTCCTTGGACACCAAACTATGGCTACACCTTC; CDR3 protein: CASSPWTPNYGYTF
D gene: NA; V gene: TRBV7-6; clone size: many; J gene: TRBJ2-3; CDR3 DNA: TGTGCCAGCAGCCCCCCAGTTGGCCGAGGCACAGATACGCAGTATTTT; CDR3 protein: CASSPPVGRGTDTQYF
D gene: TRBD1; V gene: TRBV28; clone size: medium-sized; J gene: TRBJ1-5; CDR3 DNA: TGTGCCAGCAGATCAGGGGGGCTAGGAAGTCAGCCCCAGCATTTT; CDR3 protein: CASRSGGLGSQPQHF
D gene: NA; V gene: TRBV11-1; clone size: many; J gene: TRBJ2-1; CDR3 DNA: TGTGCCAGCAGCTTACGACTAGTCGTCGGACTTGGCAATGAGCAGTTCTTC; CDR3 protein: CASSLRLVVGLGNEQFF
D gene: TRBD2; V gene: TRBV20-1; clone size: many; J gene: TRBJ2-3; CDR3 DNA: TGCAGTGCTAGAGATGGGCGGGAGTGGGATACGCAGTATTTT; CDR3 protein: CSARDGREWDTQYF
D gene: TRBD1; V gene: TRBV15; clone size: many; J gene: TRBJ1-6; CDR3 DNA: TGTGCCACCAGCAGGCTGCGGACAGGGCAAGGTTCACCCCTCCACTTT; CDR3 protein: CATSRLRTGQGSPLHF
D gene: TRBD1; V gene: TRBV19; clone size: many; J gene: TRBJ1-5; CDR3 DNA: TGTGCCAGTAGTATAGCAGGGGGCGATCAGCCCCAGCATTTT; CDR3 protein: CASSIAGGDQPQHF
D gene: TRBD2; V gene: TRBV20-1; clone size: few; J gene: TRBJ2-1; CDR3 DNA: TGCAGTGCCCCCTTTAGCGGGCCCCGGGGCTACAATGAGCAGTTCTTC; CDR3 protein: CSAPFSGPRGYNEQFF
D gene: NA; V gene: TRBV7-2; clone size: many; J gene: TRBJ1-2; CDR3 DNA: TGTGCCAGCAGCTTAACATTCGGTACCCTAGGGCTTCGAGACTATGGCTACACCTTC; CDR3 protein: CASSLTFGTLGLRDYGYTF
D gene: NA; V gene: TRBV6-5; clone size: NA; J gene: TRBJ1-6; CDR3 DNA: TGTGCCAGCAGTCGATACACCTCGGTCGATTCACCCCTCCACTTT; CDR3 protein: CASSRYTSVDSPLHF
D gene: NA; V gene: TRBV5-4; clone size: once; J gene: TRBJ2-1; CDR3 DNA: TGTGCCAGCAGCAAAGACCGGAGGAATGAGCAGTTCTTC; CDR3 protein: CASSKDRRNEQFF
D gene: TRBD1; V gene: TRBV20-1; clone size: many; J gene: TRBJ1-2; CDR3 DNA: TGCAGTGCTAGGGGACAGGGGGCTGGCTACACCTTC; CDR3 protein: CSARGQGAGYTF
D gene: NA; V gene: TRBV28; clone size: many; J gene: TRBJ1-6; CDR3 DNA: TGTGCAGAGAGAAGCTCCTATAATTCACCCCTCCACTTT; CDR3 protein: CAERSSYNSPLHF
D gene: NA; V gene: TRBV5-4; clone size: many; J gene: TRBJ2-3; CDR3 DNA: TGTGCCAGCAGCTCCCCGGGTTCGGGCACAGATACGCAGTATTTT; CDR3 protein: CASSSPGSGTDTQYF
D gene: NA; V gene: TRBV4-2; clone size: many; J gene: TRBJ2-7; CDR3 DNA: TGTGCCAGCAGCCCTGGGGGGACGACTTACGAGCAGTACTTC; CDR3 protein: CASSPGGTTYEQYF
D gene: TRBD1; V gene: TRBV3-1; clone size: many; J gene: TRBJ2-7; CDR3 DNA: TGTGCCAGCAGCCACGATGGGGACAGGGGGACCTACGAGCAGTACTTC; CDR3 protein: CASSHDGDRGTYEQYF
D gene: NA; V gene: TRBV6-6; clone size: NA; J gene: TRBJ1-2; CDR3 DNA: TGTGCCAGCAGCTACAGTTTTTACACCTTC; CDR3 protein: CASSYSFYTF
D gene: NA; V gene: TRBV7-9; clone size: many; J gene: TRBJ1-1; CDR3 DNA: TGTGCCAGCAGCTTTGGAGATCTAGGAGCCACTGAAGCTTTCTTT; CDR3 protein: CASSFGDLGATEAFF